The entry below gives a single TCR beta chain sequence along with its context. Antigen: not known. A far larger clone is one nucleotide away, so this likely arose from a read error. Germline CDR1 reads SGHTA; CDR2 reads FQGTGA. The V and J ends lost 4 bases and 10 bases respectively, with 9 bases between them. The CDR3 length is 11 residues. This specimen belongs to a study of regulatory T cells in long-lasting Graves disease. Arm-PCR of CDR3 regions and iRepertoire HTBI primers were the basis on which TCR beta libraries were built. One entry per CDR3 protein results from TCRdb running MiXCR on the multiplex PCR reads. Among some 340,000 distinct CDR3 sequences listed, approximately 10% were seen once. Regarding time point: newly diagnosed GD, antithyroid drugs for less than 3 months. PBMC RNA served as the TCR library source. Graves' disease was diagnosed by American Thyroid Association guidelines. EDTA tubes received about 10 milliliters of collected peripheral blood.

General study points: Accuracy may have been reduced by the small sample size.

The sample also formed part of further work on T cells in Graves' hyperthyroidism and ophthalmopathy.

This TCR derives from a young woman with Graves disease. The starting material was peripheral blood mononuclear cells (PBMCs), obtained at new diagnosis, from a patient treated with antithyroid drugs. This chain connects TRBV7-3 to TRBJ2-3; maybe TRBD2 (6 bases). The CDR3 reads CASSWEDAQYF. CDR3 DNA sequence: TGTGCCAGCAGCTGGGAGGATGCGCAGTATTTT.